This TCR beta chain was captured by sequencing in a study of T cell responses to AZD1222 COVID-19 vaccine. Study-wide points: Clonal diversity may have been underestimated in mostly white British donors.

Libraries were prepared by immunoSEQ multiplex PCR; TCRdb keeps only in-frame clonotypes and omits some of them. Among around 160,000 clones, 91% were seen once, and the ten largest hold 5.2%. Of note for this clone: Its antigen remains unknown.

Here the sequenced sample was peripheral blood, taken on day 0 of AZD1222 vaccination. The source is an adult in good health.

The CDR3 DNA sequence: TGTGCCAGCAGTTGGGCTAGCGGGAGTAGGTACGAGCAGTACTTC. Translation: CASSWASGSRYEQYF. The rearrangement links TRBV27 to TRBJ2-7; 10 bases agree with TRBD2. J gave up 4 bases and V 4 bases, and 7 bases lay outside the gene matches. The CDR3 runs to 15 residues. CDR1 is MNHEY and CDR2 is SMNVEV in the germline V gene (reference sequence).